This T cell receptor beta chain originates from a study of T-cell memory formation after mild COVID-19. The study, taken as a whole, reports: Memory sampled before infection contained some responding clones, suggesting cross-reactive memory joined.

This CDR3 is 16 amino acids long. Trimming shortened V by 0 bases and J by 1 base, and 12 bases separated the two germline ends. Germline V gene data show CDR1 as MNHEY and CDR2 as SVGAGI. A note on this clonotype: No antigen is known for it.

The TCR alpha and TCR beta cDNA libraries, bearing sample barcodes and UMIs, were generated by 5'RACE using constant-segment primers. MiXCR, applied by TCRdb to the 5' RACE reads, yields one record per CDR3 protein. Counted here are approximately 500,000 distinct CDR3 sequences, about 23% occurring once; the ten biggest clones make up around 12%. This clonotype was obtained from an adult woman who had mild COVID-19 (a few samples of this study predate the infection). Cell type and time point are not known. The sample consisted of PBMCs or a T cell subset sorted from them (not recorded which). This rearrangement joins TRBV6-5 to TRBJ2-5; the D gene is possibly TRBD1 (6 bases). CDR3 in amino acids: CASSYSMWTAQETQYF. The CDR3 DNA reads TGTGCCAGCAGTTACTCGATGTGGACAGCCCAAGAGACCCAGTACTTC.